This T cell receptor beta chain came from a study of cytomegalovirus exposure and HLA in healthy donors. Findings of the study overall: The study labeled roughly 160 TCR beta chains cytomegalovirus-associated. The dataset shows that most TCR sequences were rare, while some public TCRs occurred in many donors.

Per germline, CDR1 SGHDT and CDR2 YYEEEE. The CDR3 length is 16 residues. V trimming: 0 bases; J trimming: 4 bases; junction bases outside the gene matches: 6. Comment on this clone: Its antigen is currently unknown.

It was with 60 Vbeta and 13 Jbeta primers that the PCR ran. Profiled with immunoSEQ multiplex PCR; TCRdb holds only in-frame clones, not every one. Of about 160,000 clones in the sample, around 72% were seen once. The sequenced material came from PBMCs. The gene calls are TRBV5-6 and TRBJ2-5; 10 bases map to TRBD2. The receptor's source is a man in his forties in good health and CMV-seropositive. The DNA for the CDR3 is TGTGCCAGCAGCTTGGGGCCAGCGGGGGGGCGAGAGACCCAGTACTTC. Amino acid sequence: CASSLGPAGGRETQYF.